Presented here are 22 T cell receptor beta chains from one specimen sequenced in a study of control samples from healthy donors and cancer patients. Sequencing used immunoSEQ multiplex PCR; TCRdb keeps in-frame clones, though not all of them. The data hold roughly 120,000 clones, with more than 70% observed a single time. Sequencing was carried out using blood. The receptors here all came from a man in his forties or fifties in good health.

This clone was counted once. The CDR3 sequence is CASSPTGADTQYF. The CDR3 bases are TGTGCCAGCTCACCGACAGGGGCAGATACGCAGTATTTT. This rearrangement joins TRBV18 to TRBJ2-3; 8 bases map to TRBD1. Looked up from germline, CDR1 is KGHSH and CDR2 is LQKENI. V lost 3 bases to trimming and J lost 4 bases; unmatched junction nucleotides: 0. CDR3 size: 13 residues.

CDR3 bases: TGTGCCAGCAGGCTTTGGGATACGCAGTATTTT. Protein product: CASRLWDTQYF. The genes are TRBV2 and TRBJ2-3; D gene uncertain. Trimming left V 6 bases short and J 6 bases short, with 7 bases between. The CDR3 sequence is 11 residues long. Per the germline V gene, CDR1 is SNHLY and CDR2 is FYNNEI.

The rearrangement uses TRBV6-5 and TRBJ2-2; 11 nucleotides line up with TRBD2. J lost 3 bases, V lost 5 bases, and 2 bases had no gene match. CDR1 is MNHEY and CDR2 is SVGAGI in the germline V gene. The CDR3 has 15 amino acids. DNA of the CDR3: TGTGCCAGCAGTATAGCGGGGGGGTACACCGGGGAGCTGTTTTTT. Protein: CASSIAGGYTGELFF.

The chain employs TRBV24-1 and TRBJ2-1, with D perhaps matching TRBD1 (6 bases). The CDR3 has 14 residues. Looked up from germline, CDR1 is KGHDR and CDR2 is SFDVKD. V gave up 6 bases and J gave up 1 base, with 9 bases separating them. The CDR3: CATSLQGSYNEQFF. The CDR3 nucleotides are TGTGCCACCAGTCTCCAGGGGTCCTACAATGAGCAGTTCTTC.

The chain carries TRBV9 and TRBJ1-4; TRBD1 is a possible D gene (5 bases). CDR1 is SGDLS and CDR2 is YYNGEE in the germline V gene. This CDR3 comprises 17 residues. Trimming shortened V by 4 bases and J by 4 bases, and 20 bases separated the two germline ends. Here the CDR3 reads CASSPWDLRAVNEKLFF. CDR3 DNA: TGTGCCAGCAGCCCATGGGACCTCCGGGCGGTTAATGAAAAACTGTTTTTT.

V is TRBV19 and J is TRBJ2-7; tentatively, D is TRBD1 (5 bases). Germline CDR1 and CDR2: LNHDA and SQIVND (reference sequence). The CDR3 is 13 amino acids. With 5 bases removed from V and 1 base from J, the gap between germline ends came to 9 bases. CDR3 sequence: CASSSTASYEQYF. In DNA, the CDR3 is TGTGCCAGTAGTTCGACAGCTTCCTACGAGCAGTACTTC.

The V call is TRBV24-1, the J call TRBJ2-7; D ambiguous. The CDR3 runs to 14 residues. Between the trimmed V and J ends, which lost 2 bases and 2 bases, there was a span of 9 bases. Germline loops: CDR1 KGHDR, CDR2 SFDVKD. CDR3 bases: TGTGCCACCAGTGATTCACAAAGGGCCTACGAGCAGTACTTC. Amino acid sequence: CATSDSQRAYEQYF.

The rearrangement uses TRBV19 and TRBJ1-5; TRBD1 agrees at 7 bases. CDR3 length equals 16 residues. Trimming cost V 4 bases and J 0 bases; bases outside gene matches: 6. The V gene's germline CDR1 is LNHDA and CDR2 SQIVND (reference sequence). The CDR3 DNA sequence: TGTGCCAGTAGTAGGCGGGGGACAGATAGCAATCAGCCCCAGCATTTT. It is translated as CASSRRGTDSNQPQHF. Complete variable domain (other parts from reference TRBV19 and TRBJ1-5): DGGITQSPKYLFRKEGQNVTLSCEQNLNHDAMYWYRQDPGQGLRLIYYSQIVNDFQKGDIAEGYSVSREKKESFPLTVTSAQKNPTAFYLCASSRRGTDSNQPQHFGDGTRLSIL.

CDR3 bases: TGTGCCACCACGAAAGGGGGCTTGTACAATGAGCAGTTCTTC. As protein: CATTKGGLYNEQFF. The chain uses TRBV24-1 and TRBJ2-1; 7 bases are shared with TRBD1. Germline CDR1 is KGHDR and CDR2 is SFDVKD. The CDR3 consists of 14 residues. J lost 4 bases, V lost 8 bases, and 7 bases had no gene match.

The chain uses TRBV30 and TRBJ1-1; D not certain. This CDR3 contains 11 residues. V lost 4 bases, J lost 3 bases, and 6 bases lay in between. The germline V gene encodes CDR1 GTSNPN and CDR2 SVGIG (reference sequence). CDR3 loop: CAWIAYTEAFF. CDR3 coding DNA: TGTGCCTGGATCGCTTACACTGAAGCTTTCTTT.

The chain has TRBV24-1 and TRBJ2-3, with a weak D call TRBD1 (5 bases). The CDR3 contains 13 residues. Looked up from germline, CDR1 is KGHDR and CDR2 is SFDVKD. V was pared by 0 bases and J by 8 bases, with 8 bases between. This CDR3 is CATSDLRQSTQYF. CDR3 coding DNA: TGTGCCACCAGTGATTTGCGACAGTCTACGCAGTATTTT.

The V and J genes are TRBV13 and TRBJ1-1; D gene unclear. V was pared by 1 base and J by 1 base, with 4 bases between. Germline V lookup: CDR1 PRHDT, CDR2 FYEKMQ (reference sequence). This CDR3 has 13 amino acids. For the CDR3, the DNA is TGTGCCAGCAGCTTAGAAGGGAACACTGAAGCTTTCTTT. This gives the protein CASSLEGNTEAFF.

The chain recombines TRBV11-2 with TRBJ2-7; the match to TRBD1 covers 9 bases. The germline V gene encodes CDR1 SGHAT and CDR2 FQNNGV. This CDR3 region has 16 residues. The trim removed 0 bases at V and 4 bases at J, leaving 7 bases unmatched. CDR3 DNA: TGTGCCAGCAGCTTAGACAAAACAGGGGGCGGTTACGAGCAGTACTTC. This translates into CASSLDKTGGGYEQYF. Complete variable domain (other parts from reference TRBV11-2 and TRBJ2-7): EAGVAQSPRYKIIEKRQSVAFWCNPISGHATLYWYQQILGQGPKLLIQFQNNGVVDDSQLPKDRFSAERLKGVDSTLKIQPAKLEDSAVYLCASSLDKTGGGYEQYFGPGTRLTVT.

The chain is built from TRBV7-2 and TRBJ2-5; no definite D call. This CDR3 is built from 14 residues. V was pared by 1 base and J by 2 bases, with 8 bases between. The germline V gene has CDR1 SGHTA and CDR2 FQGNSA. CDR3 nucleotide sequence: TGTGCCAGCAGCTTAGAAATAGCTCAAGAGACCCAGTACTTC. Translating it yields CASSLEIAQETQYF.

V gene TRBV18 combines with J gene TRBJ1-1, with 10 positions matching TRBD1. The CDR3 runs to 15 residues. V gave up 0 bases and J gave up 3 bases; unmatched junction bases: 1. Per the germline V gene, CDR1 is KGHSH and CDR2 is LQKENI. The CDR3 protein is CASSPPGQGHTEAFF. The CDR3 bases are TGTGCCAGCTCACCACCGGGACAGGGGCACACTGAAGCTTTCTTT.

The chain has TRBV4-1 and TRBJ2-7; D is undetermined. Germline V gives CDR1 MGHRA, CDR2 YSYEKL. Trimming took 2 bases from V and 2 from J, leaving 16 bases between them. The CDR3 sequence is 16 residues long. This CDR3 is CASSQSRGLLAYEQYF. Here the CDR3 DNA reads TGCGCCAGCAGCCAATCTCGCGGCCTACTGGCCTACGAGCAGTACTTC.

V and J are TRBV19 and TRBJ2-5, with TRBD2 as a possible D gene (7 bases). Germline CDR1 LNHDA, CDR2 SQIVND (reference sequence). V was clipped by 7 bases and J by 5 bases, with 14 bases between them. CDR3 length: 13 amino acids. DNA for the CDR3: TGTGCCAGTAATCGGGGGGCTGAGGAGACCCAGTACTTC. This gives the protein CASNRGAEETQYF. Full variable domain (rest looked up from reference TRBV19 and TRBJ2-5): DGGITQSPKYLFRKEGQNVTLSCEQNLNHDAMYWYRQDPGQGLRLIYYSQIVNDFQKGDIAEGYSVSREKKESFPLTVTSAQKNPTAFYLCASNRGAEETQYFGPGTRLLVL.

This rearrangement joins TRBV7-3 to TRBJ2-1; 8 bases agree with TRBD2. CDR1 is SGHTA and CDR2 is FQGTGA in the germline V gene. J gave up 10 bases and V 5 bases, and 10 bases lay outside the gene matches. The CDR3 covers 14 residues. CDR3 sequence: CASSPASLAGEQFF. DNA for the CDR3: TGTGCCAGCAGCCCGGCTAGCTTAGCGGGGGAGCAGTTCTTC.

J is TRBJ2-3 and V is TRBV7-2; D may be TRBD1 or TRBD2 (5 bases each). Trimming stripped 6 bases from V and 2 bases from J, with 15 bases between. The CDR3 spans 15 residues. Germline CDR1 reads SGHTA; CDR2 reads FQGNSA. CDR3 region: CASSRDGGATDTQYF. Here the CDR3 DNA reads TGTGCCAGCAGTCGGGACGGTGGAGCCACAGATACGCAGTATTTT.

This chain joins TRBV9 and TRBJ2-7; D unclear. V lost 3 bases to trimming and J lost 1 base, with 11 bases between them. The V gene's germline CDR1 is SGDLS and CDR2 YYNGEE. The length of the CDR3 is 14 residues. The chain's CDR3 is CASSGHLGSYEQYF. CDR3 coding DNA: TGTGCCAGCAGCGGACATTTGGGGTCCTACGAGCAGTACTTC.

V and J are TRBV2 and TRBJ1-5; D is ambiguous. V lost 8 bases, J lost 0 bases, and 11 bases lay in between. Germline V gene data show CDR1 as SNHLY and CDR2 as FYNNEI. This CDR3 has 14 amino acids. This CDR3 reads CASGELHSNQPQHF. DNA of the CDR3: TGTGCCAGCGGGGAACTGCATAGCAATCAGCCCCAGCATTTT.

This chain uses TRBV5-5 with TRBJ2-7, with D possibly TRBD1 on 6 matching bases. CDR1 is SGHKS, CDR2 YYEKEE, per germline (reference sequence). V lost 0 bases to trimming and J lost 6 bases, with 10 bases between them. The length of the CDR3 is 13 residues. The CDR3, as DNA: TGTGCCAGCAGCTTGGAGGGGGTCCCCGAGCAGTACTTC. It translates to CASSLEGVPEQYF. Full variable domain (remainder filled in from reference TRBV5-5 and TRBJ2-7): DAGVTQSPTHLIKTRGQQVTLRCSPISGHKSVSWYQQVLGQGPQFIFQYYEKEERGRGNFPDRFSARQFPNYSSELNVNALLLGDSALYLCASSLEGVPEQYFGPGTRLTVT.